A single sample is the source of the 26 T cell receptor beta chains below, sequenced in a study of blood T cell repertoires in COVID-19. Method: immunoSEQ multiplex PCR; TCRdb's copy keeps in-frame clones and lacks some. The sample has 150,000 to 200,000 clones, around 84% seen once. The sequenced material came from PBMCs or T cells enriched from blood (not recorded which). These receptors originate from a man aged 40-50 years who had recovered from COVID-19.

This clone has more than one count but fewer than ten. The CDR3 region is CACADMTGKGDGYTF. CDR3 in DNA: TGTGCCTGCGCCGACATGACAGGGAAGGGGGATGGCTACACCTTC. The gene calls are TRBV6-5 and TRBJ1-2, with 7 bases identical to TRBD1. Germline CDR1 MNHEY, CDR2 SVGAGI. This CDR3 has 15 residues. V lost 11 bases and J lost 6; bases outside the gene matches: 18.

The chain is built from TRBV6-5 and TRBJ1-2; 7 nucleotides agree with TRBD1. This CDR3 is built from 15 residues. The ends lost 7 bases at V and 5 bases at J; junction bases unmatched: 13. The germline gives CDR1 MNHEY, CDR2 SVGAGI. CDR3 in DNA: TGTGCCAGCATCATAGGGGCAGGGGGGATTTATGGCTACACCTTC. Translated, it gives CASIIGAGGIYGYTF.

The rearrangement uses TRBV12-5 and TRBJ1-1, with TRBD1 matching 10 bases. The CDR3 contains 15 residues. CDR1 and CDR2 from the germline V gene are LGHNT and FRNRAP. V trimming: 8 bases; J trimming: 3 bases; junction bases outside the gene matches: 9. The CDR3 DNA is TGTGCTAGTAGGGGGGGACAGGGGTGGTACACTGAAGCTTTCTTT. Translated, it gives CASRGGQGWYTEAFF.

This sequence joins TRBV5-6 and TRBJ2-1; TRBD2 might be the D (6 bases). In germline, CDR1 is SGHDT, CDR2 YYEEEE. The CDR3 totals 14 residues. V dropped 4 bases and J dropped 4 bases, with 12 bases sitting between them. CDR3: CASSPGLSYNEQFF. CDR3 sequence (DNA): TGTGCCAGCAGCCCTGGACTATCTTACAATGAGCAGTTCTTC.

This chain links TRBV27 with TRBJ2-2, with D perhaps TRBD1 (5 bases). CDR3 size: 13 residues. The germline V and J ends were trimmed by 2 bases and 6 bases, with 7 bases remaining between them. In germline, CDR1 is MNHEY, CDR2 SMNVEV (reference sequence). CDR3 residues: CASSLGASGELFF. Here the CDR3 DNA reads TGTGCCAGCAGTTTAGGGGCTTCCGGGGAGCTGTTTTTT.

The rearrangement uses TRBV5-5 and TRBJ1-4, with D perhaps TRBD1 (6 bases). The V gene's germline CDR1 is SGHKS and CDR2 YYEKEE (reference sequence). The CDR3 loop spans 16 amino acids. The germline V and J ends were trimmed by 2 bases and 4 bases, with 15 bases remaining between them. CDR3 nucleotide sequence: TGTGCCAGCAGCTTTGGTTGGACAGTTGATAATGAAAAACTGTTTTTT. This gives the protein CASSFGWTVDNEKLFF.

This clone has a handful of counts. J is TRBJ2-7 and V is TRBV6-5; TRBD1 agrees at 7 bases. CDR3 length: 15 residues. V lost 8 bases to trimming and J lost 4 bases; unmatched junction nucleotides: 14. The germline V gene encodes CDR1 MNHEY and CDR2 SVGAGI. CDR3 in amino acids: CASRVNHRGSYEQYF. The CDR3 DNA reads as TGTGCCAGCCGCGTTAATCACAGGGGTTCTTACGAGCAGTACTTC.

The chain has TRBV10-3 and TRBJ1-2; D remains unclear. Germline loops: CDR1 ENHRY, CDR2 SYGVKD. V lost 2 bases, J lost 5 bases, and 3 bases lay in between. The CDR3 extends over 11 amino acids. CDR3 coding DNA: TGTGCCATCAGTGAGCAGTATGGCTACACCTTC. As protein: CAISEQYGYTF.

The DNA for the CDR3 is TGTGCCATCAGTACCGGGACTAGCACAGATACGCAGTATTTT. As protein: CAISTGTSTDTQYF. The J gene is TRBJ2-3, the V gene TRBV10-3, with D possibly TRBD2 on 6 matching bases. Trimming removed 5 bases at V and 0 bases at J, with 9 bases between. The length of the CDR3 is 14 residues. CDR1 ENHRY and CDR2 SYGVKD come from the germline V gene.

This sequence joins TRBV2 and TRBJ2-5; 8 nucleotides agree with TRBD2. The CDR3 extends over 13 amino acids. Germline lookup yields CDR1 SNHLY and CDR2 FYNNEI. V was clipped by 6 bases and J by 2 bases; unmatched bases: 2. CDR3 DNA: TGTGCCAGCAGCGAGCGGGGGCAAGAGACCCAGTACTTC. Its translation is CASSERGQETQYF.

The J gene is TRBJ1-6, the V gene TRBV6-5; the match to TRBD1 covers 7 bases. Germline V gives CDR1 MNHEY, CDR2 SVGAGI. There are 14 residues in the CDR3. V gave up 2 bases and J gave up 7 bases; unmatched junction bases: 2. CDR3 in DNA: TGTGCCAGCAGTTACGGGACAGAGAATTCACCCCTCCACTTT. Amino acids: CASSYGTENSPLHF.

This chain uses TRBV5-1 with TRBJ1-1; TRBD1 agrees at 8 bases. V shed 4 bases, J shed 4 bases, and the junction held 3 bases outside the gene matches. The germline V gene encodes CDR1 SGHRS and CDR2 YFSETQ. The CDR3 runs to 13 residues. The CDR3 sequence: CASSQTGATEAFF. As DNA, the CDR3 is TGCGCCAGCAGCCAGACAGGGGCCACTGAAGCTTTCTTT.

This clone was counted only a few times. The chain is built from TRBV7-9 and TRBJ2-6, with TRBD1 matching 7 bases. The junction had 16 bases not matched to a gene; V was cut back by 4 bases and J by 4 bases. Germline V lookup: CDR1 SEHNR, CDR2 FQNEAQ (reference sequence). CDR3 size: 19 residues. The chain's CDR3 is CASSSGDRDRGSGANVLTF. The CDR3 DNA is TGTGCCAGCAGCTCAGGTGACAGGGATAGGGGTTCCGGGGCCAACGTCCTGACTTTC.

The chain is built from TRBV5-4 and TRBJ2-1; tentative D call: TRBD2 (6 bases). Germline CDR1 is SGHNT and CDR2 is YYREEE (reference sequence). V was shortened by 3 bases and J by 0 bases, with 7 bases between the two germline ends. The CDR3 is 14 amino acids. In DNA form, the CDR3 reads TGTGCCAGCAGCTCCGGGAGCTCCTACAATGAGCAGTTCTTC. Its protein is CASSSGSSYNEQFF.

This clone was picked up one time. This chain uses TRBV24-1 with TRBJ2-5; TRBD1 agrees at 7 bases. CDR3 length: 16 residues. V gave up 3 bases and J gave up 2 bases; unmatched junction bases: 8. The germline V gene encodes CDR1 KGHDR and CDR2 SFDVKD. The CDR3 DNA is TGTGCCACCAGTGATCCTGGACAGGAAGGGCAAGAGACCCAGTACTTC. Translated: CATSDPGQEGQETQYF.

This sequence joins TRBV20-1 and TRBJ1-2; D is possibly TRBD1 (6 bases). The length of the CDR3 is 10 residues. Germline CDR1 and CDR2: DFQATT and SNEGSKA (reference sequence). Trimming removed 5 bases at V and 8 bases at J, with 9 bases between. For the CDR3, the DNA is TGCAGTGCTGGGACATCCGGCTACACCTTC. Its protein product is CSAGTSGYTF.

The chain couples TRBV6-2 or TRBV6-3 to TRBJ2-7; D might be TRBD2 (6 bases). V was clipped by 5 bases and J by 3 bases, with 17 bases between them. This CDR3 contains 15 residues. Germline lookup yields CDR1 MNHEY and CDR2 SVGEGT. The CDR3 coding sequence is TGTGCCAGCAGTCCAGGGACTTTCCTAATCTACGAGCAGTACTTC. Translated: CASSPGTFLIYEQYF.

The rearrangement uses TRBV14 and TRBJ1-2; 7 bases agree with TRBD1. This CDR3 comprises 15 residues. With 3 bases clipped from V and 1 base from J, the junction kept 5 bases outside the gene matches. Germline V gene lookup returns CDR1 SGHDN and CDR2 FVKESK. CDR3 bases: TGTGCCAGCAGCCAGGCGACAGGGATTAACTATGGCTACACCTTC. It is translated as CASSQATGINYGYTF.

The chain is built from TRBV7-8 and TRBJ1-3, with no clear D. CDR3 length: 14 amino acids. Per the germline V gene, CDR1 is SGHVS and CDR2 is FQNEAQ. Deletions cut 3 bases from V and 3 bases from J, with 9 bases between. The CDR3, as DNA: TGTGCCAGCAGCTTGGCGGCAGTTGGAAACACCATATATTTT. Translating gives CASSLAAVGNTIYF.

The chain uses TRBV6-4 and TRBJ1-6, with TRBD1 matching 9 bases. Looked up from germline, CDR1 is MRHNA and CDR2 is SNTAGT. V shed 6 bases, J shed 6 bases, and the junction held 3 bases outside the gene matches. The length of the CDR3 is 14 residues. The CDR3 DNA sequence: TGTGCCAGCAGGGGACAGGGACTTAATTCACCCCTCCACTTT. Translation: CASRGQGLNSPLHF.

The chain recombines TRBV13 with TRBJ2-1, with 8 bases that match TRBD2. CDR1 is PRHDT, CDR2 FYEKMQ, per germline (reference sequence). The CDR3 contains 16 residues. V shed 4 bases, J shed 7 bases, and the junction held 12 bases outside the gene matches. The CDR3 loop reads CASSSRRGGVWNEQFF. In DNA, the CDR3 is TGTGCCAGCAGCTCCCGCCGGGGGGGGGTGTGGAATGAGCAGTTCTTC.

The CDR3 sequence is CASSPAASRKHGELFF. In nucleotides, the CDR3 is TGTGCCAGCAGCCCAGCGGCCTCCAGGAAGCACGGGGAGCTGTTTTTT. The chain links TRBV9 to TRBJ2-2; tentative D call: TRBD2 (5 bases). V shed 4 bases and J shed 7 bases, with 20 bases lying between them. Per germline, CDR1 SGDLS and CDR2 YYNGEE. The CDR3 extends over 16 amino acids.

This sequence joins TRBV7-9 and TRBJ1-1; D ambiguous. V was pared by 4 bases and J by 4 bases, with 13 bases between. Germline-derived CDR1 and CDR2 are SEHNR and FQNEAQ (reference sequence). This CDR3 spans 14 amino acids. The CDR3 DNA follows: TGTGCCAGCAGCTCCGCCCCCCGGGGCACTGAAGCTTTCTTT. It is translated as CASSSAPRGTEAFF.

V is TRBV11-2 and J is TRBJ2-5, with a possible D match to TRBD2 (7 bases). The CDR3 loop spans 14 amino acids. CDR1 and CDR2 from the germline V gene are SGHAT and FQNNGV. Trimming left V 7 bases short and J 5 bases short, with 17 bases between. The CDR3 bases are TGTGCCAGCAATATAAAGGGGGGGGGCGAGACCCAGTACTTC. This codes for CASNIKGGGETQYF.

J is TRBJ1-5 and V is TRBV19; D call uncertain. Trimming took off 5 bases at V and 5 bases at J, with 10 bases between the two ends. This CDR3 is built from 13 residues. Germline V gene sequence: CDR1 LNHDA, CDR2 SQIVND (reference sequence). CDR3: CASSLRWDQPQHF. CDR3 in DNA: TGTGCCAGTAGTCTCAGGTGGGATCAGCCCCAGCATTTT.

This clone has a handful of counts. The chain recombines TRBV30 with TRBJ1-1; the match to TRBD1 covers 7 bases. This CDR3 spans 16 amino acids. From germline, CDR1 is GTSNPN and CDR2 SVGIG (reference sequence). Trimming removed 0 bases from V and 1 base from J; junction bases left unmatched: 8. The CDR3 region is CAWSVIGSGGNTEAFF. The CDR3 DNA follows: TGTGCCTGGAGTGTAATTGGATCAGGGGGGAACACTGAAGCTTTCTTT.